This T cell receptor (beta chain) appears in the sequencing data of a study of control samples from healthy donors and cancer patients. This clone came up a few times. The repertoire was sequenced with immunoSEQ multiplex PCR; TCRdb's copy has only in-frame clones and lacks some. The table lists some 5,700 clones, approximately 72% of them singletons. Germline lookup yields CDR1 SGHTS and CDR2 YDEGEE. V lost 1 base and J lost 1, with 11 bases in between. CDR3 size: 15 residues. The sequencing input was formalin-fixed, paraffin-embedded tissue. This rearrangement joins TRBV5-8 to TRBJ1-1, with D uncertain. This sequence originates from a male donor with melanoma. CDR3 coding DNA: TGTGCCAGCAGCTTGTGGTTGATAGAGAACACTGAAGCTTTCTTT. Translated: CASSLWLIENTEAFF.